Described below is a single T cell receptor (beta chain) sequence and its context. This CDR3 is built from 15 residues. Germline assignment: CDR1 LNHDA and CDR2 SQIVND (reference sequence). With 9 bases clipped from V and 0 bases from J, the junction kept 6 bases outside the gene matches. In the study's own analysis: Nucleated cell counts were estimated from reference gene primer amplification. Method: immunoSEQ multiplex PCR; TCRdb's copy keeps in-frame clones and lacks some. The D gene and trimming were derived from the DNA, and the V and J assignments and clone size from that table. The sample lists tens of thousands of clones; roughly 84% were seen once. This specimen comes from a study of blood T cell repertoires in COVID-19. Background on the study: Both acute and convalescent COVID-19 samples were obtained from the United States, Italy and Spain. From T cells, B-cell-depleted T cells, or PBMCs came the material, which was cDNA or gDNA.

Sequenced input: peripheral blood. The TCR was taken from an older woman with acute or convalescent COVID-19. The rearrangement links TRBV19 to TRBJ2-7; 12 bases match TRBD1. CDR3 region: CASRDRGRSSYEQYF. CDR3 nucleotides: TGTGCCAGCCGGGACAGGGGGCGAAGCTCCTACGAGCAGTACTTC.